This is a list of T cell receptor beta chains from one sample in a study of blood T cell repertoires in COVID-19. Only in-frame clones appear in the TCRdb table, and some are missing; sequencing was by immunoSEQ multiplex PCR. In the table there are about 78,000 clones, approximately 89% of which are singletons. Material: peripheral blood. Every receptor here comes from a man aged 45-65 years with active or convalescent COVID-19. CDR3s include the opening cysteine and the closing phenylalanine or tryptophan. Each record gives: CDR3 DNA, CDR3 protein, J gene, D gene, clone size, V gene. D genes are given only for firm matches. Rows give clone size only sometimes, using once, few, many, or a class for an expanded clone.

CDR3nt: TGTGCCAGCTCTCCCAAAACAGGGGGTCCTGGAAACACCATATATTTT; CDR3aa: CASSPKTGGPGNTIYF; j_gene: TRBJ1-3; d_gene: TRBD1; abundance: .; v_gene: TRBV9
CDR3nt: TGTGCCAGCAGTGAATCCACAGTGGTGGCCTACGAGCAGTACTTC; CDR3aa: CASSESTVVAYEQYF; j_gene: TRBJ2-7; d_gene: .; abundance: .; v_gene: TRBV25-1
CDR3nt: TGTGCCACCAGTGATTACCTTACCGGGACAGGGAGCACAGATACGCAGTATTTT; CDR3aa: CATSDYLTGTGSTDTQYF; j_gene: TRBJ2-3; d_gene: TRBD1; abundance: .; v_gene: TRBV24-1
CDR3nt: TGCAGCGCGGGGGGAGGAAGCTCCTACGAGCAGTACTTC; CDR3aa: CSAGGGSSYEQYF; j_gene: TRBJ2-7; d_gene: TRBD2; abundance: .; v_gene: TRBV29-1
CDR3nt: TGCGCCAGCAGCTCGACCGGACAGACCCCGAACACTGAAGCTTTCTTT; CDR3aa: CASSSTGQTPNTEAFF; j_gene: TRBJ1-1; d_gene: .; abundance: .; v_gene: TRBV5-1
CDR3nt: .; CDR3aa: CASSIVAGGSTDTQYF; j_gene: TRBJ2-3; d_gene: .; abundance: .; v_gene: TRBV21-1
CDR3nt: TGTGCCAGCAGTCAAATCGACAGACAGTACTTC; CDR3aa: CASSQIDRQYF; j_gene: TRBJ2-5; d_gene: .; abundance: .; v_gene: TRBV12-3/TRBV12-4
CDR3nt: TGTGCCAGCAGTGAGGAGGTGATGGTTTCTGGAAACACCATATATTTT; CDR3aa: CASSEEVMVSGNTIYF; j_gene: TRBJ1-3; d_gene: .; abundance: few; v_gene: TRBV2
CDR3nt: TGCGCCAGCAGGGCAGCGGGGGACTACAATGAGCAGTTCTTC; CDR3aa: CASRAAGDYNEQFF; j_gene: TRBJ2-1; d_gene: TRBD2; abundance: .; v_gene: TRBV10-1
CDR3nt: TGTGCCAGCAGTTACTTACGTCAGGGGAACACTGAAGCTTTCTTT; CDR3aa: CASSYLRQGNTEAFF; j_gene: TRBJ1-1; d_gene: .; abundance: once; v_gene: TRBV6-5
CDR3nt: TGTGCCAGCCTAGCCAGGGGGAGCTCCTACAATGAGCAGTTCTTC; CDR3aa: CASLARGSSYNEQFF; j_gene: TRBJ2-1; d_gene: TRBD1; abundance: once; v_gene: TRBV19
CDR3nt: TGCGCCAGCAGCTTGGGTACGGCTGGAAACACCATATATTTT; CDR3aa: CASSLGTAGNTIYF; j_gene: TRBJ1-3; d_gene: .; abundance: .; v_gene: TRBV5-1
CDR3nt: TGTGCCAGCAGCTTGTATGTTAATGAAAAACTGTTTTTT; CDR3aa: CASSLYVNEKLFF; j_gene: TRBJ1-4; d_gene: .; abundance: .; v_gene: TRBV5-4
CDR3nt: TGCGCCAGCAGCATAGACAGGGGGTCTACCGGGGAGCTGTTTTTT; CDR3aa: CASSIDRGSTGELFF; j_gene: TRBJ2-2; d_gene: TRBD1; abundance: .; v_gene: TRBV5-1
CDR3nt: TGTGCCAGCAGCCGGGGACATTCGAACACTGAAGCTTTCTTT; CDR3aa: CASSRGHSNTEAFF; j_gene: TRBJ1-1; d_gene: .; abundance: .; v_gene: TRBV6-2/TRBV6-3
CDR3nt: TGTGCCAGCAGCTTAGACCCAGCGGGGGGAGTCGGGGAGCTGTTTTTT; CDR3aa: CASSLDPAGGVGELFF; j_gene: TRBJ2-2; d_gene: TRBD2; abundance: .; v_gene: TRBV7-6
CDR3nt: TGCAGTGCCGTCGACTATGAGCAGTTCTTC; CDR3aa: CSAVDYEQFF; j_gene: TRBJ2-1; d_gene: .; abundance: .; v_gene: TRBV20-1
CDR3nt: TGTGCCAGCAGCTTAGCGACACCTTATCAGCCCCAGCATTTT; CDR3aa: CASSLATPYQPQHF; j_gene: TRBJ1-5; d_gene: .; abundance: .; v_gene: TRBV7-2
CDR3nt: TGTGCCAGCAGCCTCGGGGGGGCAAAGACAGATACGCAGTATTTT; CDR3aa: CASSLGGAKTDTQYF; j_gene: TRBJ2-3; d_gene: TRBD2; abundance: once; v_gene: TRBV3-1/TRBV3-2
CDR3nt: TGTGCCAGCAGCCATAGCGGGAACCGGGGTGAGCAGTTCTTC; CDR3aa: CASSHSGNRGEQFF; j_gene: TRBJ2-1; d_gene: TRBD2; abundance: .; v_gene: TRBV11-2
CDR3nt: TGTGCCAGCATTGCCCGGGCTAGCTGGGAGCAGTACTTC; CDR3aa: CASIARASWEQYF; j_gene: TRBJ2-7; d_gene: .; abundance: .; v_gene: TRBV28
CDR3nt: TGTGCCAGCAGTTATCAGGCGGGGGGTTCCTACGAGCAGTACTTC; CDR3aa: CASSYQAGGSYEQYF; j_gene: TRBJ2-7; d_gene: TRBD2; abundance: .; v_gene: TRBV6-5
CDR3nt: TGTGCCAGCAGTCCGGACAGGGAGAATTCACCCCTCCACTTT; CDR3aa: CASSPDRENSPLHF; j_gene: TRBJ1-6; d_gene: TRBD1; abundance: .; v_gene: TRBV28
CDR3nt: TGTGCCAGCAGCTTAACGGAGGGGTGGGGCGGGGAGCTGTTTTTT; CDR3aa: CASSLTEGWGGELFF; j_gene: TRBJ2-2; d_gene: .; abundance: .; v_gene: TRBV7-7
CDR3nt: TGTGCCAGCAGCCCGACTAGCGGGGGGGCCGATGGAGAGACCCAGTACTTC; CDR3aa: CASSPTSGGADGETQYF; j_gene: TRBJ2-5; d_gene: TRBD2; abundance: .; v_gene: TRBV5-4
CDR3nt: TGTGCCAGCAGCCCGCAAAGACTAGCGGAGGACATTCAGTACTTC; CDR3aa: CASSPQRLAEDIQYF; j_gene: TRBJ2-4; d_gene: TRBD2; abundance: .; v_gene: TRBV3-1/TRBV3-2
CDR3nt: TGCGCCAGCAGCTTCGGAGGGACAGGGGGGTACGAGCAGTACTTC; CDR3aa: CASSFGGTGGYEQYF; j_gene: TRBJ2-7; d_gene: TRBD1; abundance: .; v_gene: TRBV5-1
CDR3nt: TGTGCCAGCTCACCACCCGGACAGGCAAACACCATATATTTT; CDR3aa: CASSPPGQANTIYF; j_gene: TRBJ1-3; d_gene: TRBD1; abundance: .; v_gene: TRBV18
CDR3nt: TGTGCCAGCAGCCATCCGGGACAGCCCTACGAGCAGTACTTC; CDR3aa: CASSHPGQPYEQYF; j_gene: TRBJ2-7; d_gene: TRBD1; abundance: .; v_gene: TRBV14
CDR3nt: TGTGCCAGCTCACCAAGGGGCGACACTAATGAAAAACTGTTTTTT; CDR3aa: CASSPRGDTNEKLFF; j_gene: TRBJ1-4; d_gene: .; abundance: .; v_gene: TRBV18
CDR3nt: TGTGCCAGCAGCCTACAGGGGGCTATGAACACTGAAGCTTTCTTT; CDR3aa: CASSLQGAMNTEAFF; j_gene: TRBJ1-1; d_gene: TRBD1; abundance: .; v_gene: TRBV27
CDR3nt: TGTGCCAGCAGCTTAGCCGGGATGGCGGGGGGGAACTACGAGCAGTACTTC; CDR3aa: CASSLAGMAGGNYEQYF; j_gene: TRBJ2-7; d_gene: TRBD2; abundance: .; v_gene: TRBV7-2
CDR3nt: TGTGCCACCAGTGATCTGAGCCCCGGGTTAGAGGAGACCCAGTACTTC; CDR3aa: CATSDLSPGLEETQYF; j_gene: TRBJ2-5; d_gene: .; abundance: .; v_gene: TRBV24-1
CDR3nt: TGTGCCAGCAGCTTTGGACAGCCACAAGAGACCCAGTACTTC; CDR3aa: CASSFGQPQETQYF; j_gene: TRBJ2-5; d_gene: .; abundance: .; v_gene: TRBV11-2
CDR3nt: TGTGCCAGCAGTCAGACATTGAACACTGAAGCTTTCTTT; CDR3aa: CASSQTLNTEAFF; j_gene: TRBJ1-1; d_gene: .; abundance: few; v_gene: TRBV12-3/TRBV12-4
CDR3nt: TGTGCCAGCAGCTTGTTAGGCAGGGGTTTGGACTATGGCTACACCTTC; CDR3aa: CASSLLGRGLDYGYTF; j_gene: TRBJ1-2; d_gene: .; abundance: .; v_gene: TRBV5-6
CDR3nt: TGTGCCAGCAGCTCCCGGGGGGGTAATGAAAAACTGTTTTTT; CDR3aa: CASSSRGGNEKLFF; j_gene: TRBJ1-4; d_gene: .; abundance: .; v_gene: TRBV6-5
CDR3nt: TGTGCCAGTAGCCTAGACGGGGGAAACACCATATATTTT; CDR3aa: CASSLDGGNTIYF; j_gene: TRBJ1-3; d_gene: .; abundance: .; v_gene: TRBV19
CDR3nt: TGTGCCAGCAGCACTCAGGGGGCTGGTGAAGAAAAACTGTTTTTT; CDR3aa: CASSTQGAGEEKLFF; j_gene: TRBJ1-4; d_gene: TRBD1; abundance: .; v_gene: TRBV28
CDR3nt: TGTGCCAGCAGTTCCGGCGGGGGGCGCGGGGAAAAACTGTTTTTT; CDR3aa: CASSSGGGRGEKLFF; j_gene: TRBJ1-4; d_gene: .; abundance: .; v_gene: TRBV6-5
CDR3nt: TGTGCCACCAGCAGAGGCGGTACTTTGGATGAGCAGTTCTTC; CDR3aa: CATSRGGTLDEQFF; j_gene: TRBJ2-1; d_gene: .; abundance: .; v_gene: TRBV15
CDR3nt: TGTGCCAGCAGCCAAGATCGCGACAGGGTCTATGGCTACACCTTC; CDR3aa: CASSQDRDRVYGYTF; j_gene: TRBJ1-2; d_gene: TRBD1; abundance: .; v_gene: TRBV4-2
CDR3nt: TGCGCCAGCCCTTCCCGTGGGGCAGCTGGAAACACCATATATTTT; CDR3aa: CASPSRGAAGNTIYF; j_gene: TRBJ1-3; d_gene: .; abundance: few; v_gene: TRBV10-1
CDR3nt: TGTGCCAGCTCACCACCGATGCAGGATGGCTACACCTTC; CDR3aa: CASSPPMQDGYTF; j_gene: TRBJ1-2; d_gene: .; abundance: .; v_gene: TRBV18
CDR3nt: TGTGCCAGCAGCCCAAATAGCAATCAGCCCCAGCATTTT; CDR3aa: CASSPNSNQPQHF; j_gene: TRBJ1-5; d_gene: .; abundance: .; v_gene: TRBV3-1/TRBV3-2
CDR3nt: TGTGCCAGCAGGATGGGACAGGACGCAAACTATGGCTACACCTTC; CDR3aa: CASRMGQDANYGYTF; j_gene: TRBJ1-2; d_gene: TRBD1; abundance: .; v_gene: TRBV6-5
CDR3nt: TGTGCCAGCAGACTCGGACAGAACACAGATACGCAGTATTTT; CDR3aa: CASRLGQNTDTQYF; j_gene: TRBJ2-3; d_gene: .; abundance: .; v_gene: TRBV6-6